One and the same sample provided the 26 T cell receptor beta chains below, sequenced in a study of molecular identifiers for immune sequencing clone quantification. MiXCR was run by TCRdb on the PCR reads, yielding one entry per CDR3 protein. The sample contains about 60,000 distinct CDR3 sequences, under 20% of which appear only once. The sequenced sample consisted of naive CD8+ T cells from blood, with Jurkat cell RNA spiked in. The subset is: FACS-sorted CD8+CD4-CCR7+CD45RA+ naive T cells. Receptors were obtained from a human donor in good health. Some libraries in this study had Jurkat cell RNA spiked in.

About this clonotype: A much larger clone differs from this one at a single base, so this may be a read error. V gene TRBV4-3 combines with J gene TRBJ1-4; D unclear. V was shortened by 0 bases and J by 7 bases, with 12 bases between the two germline ends. The length of the CDR3 is 15 residues. CDR1 and CDR2 (germline): LGHNA, YSLEER. CDR3: CASSQDHGVREKLFF. The CDR3 nucleotides are TGCGCCAGCAGCCAAGATCATGGGGTTCGTGAAAAACTGTTTTTT.

The sample holds many counts of this clonotype. The rearrangement uses TRBV9 and TRBJ1-1, with D unresolved. This CDR3 contains 13 residues. V lost 4 bases to trimming and J lost 5 bases, with 12 bases between them. The germline V gene has CDR1 SGDLS and CDR2 YYNGEE. CDR3: CASSPPVATEAFF. The CDR3 DNA is TGTGCCAGCAGCCCCCCCGTCGCGACTGAAGCTTTCTTT.

This clonotype occurred many times. The chain recombines TRBV7-8 with TRBJ1-5; TRBD1 is a possible D gene (6 bases). V was pared by 3 bases and J by 1 base, with 10 bases between. The CDR3 contains 15 residues. The germline CDR1 and CDR2 sequences are SGHVS and FQNEAQ. CDR3 amino acids: CASSLARGSNQPQHF. The CDR3 DNA is TGTGCCAGCAGCTTGGCCAGGGGAAGCAATCAGCCCCAGCATTTT.

At least ten counts were recorded for this clonotype. CDR3 sequence (DNA): TGTGCCAGCAGCCAGGGACTAGCGGGAGGCCCTACCTGGGCCGAGCAGTACTTC. Residues: CASSQGLAGGPTWAEQYF. The rearrangement links TRBV4-2 to TRBJ2-7; 15 bases line up with TRBD2. The J segment lost 6 bases and the V segment lost 3 bases, leaving 12 bases of the junction unmatched. The length of the CDR3 is 18 residues. CDR1 and CDR2 from the germline V gene are LGHNA and YNFKEQ.

This clonotype has just a few counts. A much larger clonotype is one base distant, so this may be a read error. The CDR3 end shows no conserved phenylalanine or tryptophan, and so a read error is likely. The chain employs TRBV20-1 and TRBJ2-3; the match to TRBD2 covers 7 bases. Germline V CDR1 and CDR2: DFQATT, SNEGSKA (reference sequence). The CDR3 contains 16 residues. Trimming removed 0 bases from V and 4 bases from J; junction bases left unmatched: 10. The chain's CDR3 is CSARDRNSGYADTQYL. The CDR3 coding sequence is TGCAGTGCTAGAGATCGCAATAGCGGGTATGCAGATACGCAGTATCTT.

This clonotype showed up many times. The rearrangement links TRBV30 to TRBJ2-3, with D maybe TRBD2 (5 bases). Germline V gene lookup returns CDR1 GTSNPN and CDR2 SVGIG (reference sequence). This CDR3 contains 12 residues. The CDR3 spells CGRRRRADTQYF. In DNA form, the CDR3 reads TGTGGACGTCGTAGGCGGGCAGATACGCAGTATTTT. Full variable domain (outside the CDR3, taken from reference TRBV30 and TRBJ2-3): SQTIHQWPATLVQPVGSPLSLECTVEGTSNPNLYWYRQAAGRGLQLLFYSVGIGQISSEVPQNLSASRPQDRQFILSSKKLLLSDSGFYLCGRRRRADTQYFGPGTRLTVL.

In its sample, this clonotype was seen many times. This chain's CDR3 is CASSYNRQMNTEAFF. The CDR3 DNA is TGTGCCAGCAGCTACAACAGACAGATGAACACTGAAGCTTTCTTT. The chain joins TRBV7-8 to TRBJ1-1; the D gene is possibly TRBD1 (5 bases). The V end lost 4 bases, the J end lost 0 bases, and 12 bases lay between the germline ends. The CDR3 is 15 amino acids. Germline V lookup: CDR1 SGHVS, CDR2 FQNEAQ.

This clonotype was detected many times. V usage is TRBV4-1 and J usage is TRBJ2-7; 11 bases agree with TRBD2. V shed 4 bases and J 4 bases; nucleotides not matched to a gene: 6. The CDR3 runs 15 residues. Germline loops: CDR1 MGHRA, CDR2 YSYEKL. For the CDR3, the DNA is TGCGCCAGCAGCCCCACTAGCGGGAGCAGTTACGAGCAGTACTTC. As protein: CASSPTSGSSYEQYF.

Within the sample, this clonotype is medium-sized. V is TRBV6-2 or TRBV6-3 and J is TRBJ2-7, with TRBD2 matching over 7 bases. The CDR3 sequence is 14 residues long. Germline assignment: CDR1 MNHEY and CDR2 SVGEGT. After removal of 5 bases from V and 4 bases from J, the junction contained 8 bases not matched to a gene. In nucleotides, the CDR3 is TGTGCCAGCAGTCCCACTAGCGATCGGTACGAGCAGTACTTC. This encodes CASSPTSDRYEQYF.

The chain couples TRBV12-3 or TRBV12-4 to TRBJ2-7, with D possibly TRBD2 on 6 matching bases. The CDR3 runs to 15 residues. The V end lost 3 bases, the J end lost 0 bases, and 12 bases lay between the germline ends. CDR3 sequence: CASSFQRATSYEQYF. The CDR3 DNA reads as TGTGCCAGCAGTTTTCAGCGGGCAACCTCCTACGAGCAGTACTTC.

Regarding this clonotype: Just one base apart from a much larger clone, this may be a read error. The chain is built from TRBV6-4 and TRBJ2-7, with 8 bases lining up with TRBD2. Germline CDR1 reads MRHNA; CDR2 reads SNTAGT. The CDR3 spans 15 residues. Germline trimming cut 5 bases from V and 0 bases from J; bases unmatched to any gene: 6. Here the CDR3 DNA reads TGTGCCAGCAGTAAAATAGCGGGAAGCTCCTACGAGCAGTACTTC. Translation: CASSKIAGSSYEQYF.

Ten or more counts support this clonotype. The junction does not match germline at one end; this may be a read error. V and J are TRBV20-1 and TRBJ2-1; 13 bases line up with TRBD2. The CDR3 consists of 15 residues. Germline V gene sequence: CDR1 DFQATT, CDR2 SNEGSKA (reference sequence). CDR3 protein: CSAVGTSGTYDEQFF. Written as DNA, the CDR3 is TGCAGTGCTGTCGGGACTAGCGGGACCTACGATGAGCAGTTCTTC.

This clonotype was seen ten or more times. This chain links TRBV18 with TRBJ1-1; D uncertain. Trimming removed 6 bases at V and 4 bases at J, with 9 bases between. The germline CDR1 and CDR2 sequences are KGHSH and LQKENI. The CDR3 sequence is 12 residues long. In DNA, the CDR3 is TGTGCCAGCTCCCAGGATGGCACTGAAGCTTTCTTT. Translating gives CASSQDGTEAFF.

Regarding this clonotype: This clone may be a read error of a much larger clone one base away. The rearrangement links TRBV12-3 or TRBV12-4 to TRBJ1-1; D not certain. The CDR3 length is 12 residues. CDR3 region: CASSEMNTEVFF. CDR3 in DNA: TGTGCCAGCAGTGAGATGAACACTGAAGTTTTCTTT.

In its sample, this clonotype was seen a few times. The chain employs TRBV4-1 and TRBJ1-3, with D hard to call. The CDR3 runs to 18 residues. Trimming took off 3 bases at V and 0 bases at J, with 18 bases between the two ends. Per germline, CDR1 MGHRA and CDR2 YSYEKL. The CDR3 protein is CASSHDLRRTDSGNTIYF. For the CDR3, the DNA is TGCGCCAGCAGCCATGACCTACGAAGGACCGACTCTGGAAACACCATATATTTT.

The rearrangement joins TRBV11-2 to TRBJ1-2; D might be TRBD1 (5 bases). The CDR3 consists of 15 residues. V lost 5 bases and J lost 0, with 13 bases in between. Germline V lookup: CDR1 SGHAT, CDR2 FQNNGV. The CDR3 DNA sequence: TGTGCCAGCAGCCCCCAGACAGAAGCTAACTATGGCTACACCTTC. Translated: CASSPQTEANYGYTF.

A note on this clonotype: A read error is possible here, since a much larger clone lies one base away. This chain joins TRBV19 and TRBJ2-1, with D perhaps TRBD2 (6 bases). The germline V gene encodes CDR1 LNHDA and CDR2 SQIVND (reference sequence). The CDR3 runs 13 residues. The chain's CDR3 is CAGSIVGGNEQFF. The CDR3, as DNA: TGTGCCGGTAGTATTGTGGGGGGCAATGAGCAGTTCTTC. The full variable domain, its missing parts supplied by reference TRBV19 and TRBJ2-1, is DGGITQSPKYLFRKEGQNVTLSCEQNLNHDAMYWYRQDPGQGLRLIYYSQIVNDFQKGDIAEGYSVSREKKESFPLTVTSAQKNPTAFYLCAGSIVGGNEQFFGPGTRLTVL.

Details on this clonotype: This clone may be a read error of a much larger clone one base away. V and J are TRBV4-1 and TRBJ2-7, with D possibly matching TRBD2 (6 bases). This CDR3 region has 15 residues. Between the trimmed V and J ends, which lost 4 bases and 3 bases, there was a span of 16 bases. Germline CDR1 and CDR2: MGHRA and YSYEKL. CDR3 region: CASSPGGSSGYEQYF. The CDR3 DNA reads as TGCGCCAGCAGCCCTGGAGGGTCTAGTGGCTACGAGCAGTACTTC.

CDR3 bases: TGTGCCAGCAGTCCAACGATGAGCTCCTACAATGAGCAGTTCTTC. Its protein product is CASSPTMSSYNEQFF. The J gene is TRBJ2-1, the V gene TRBV27, with D uncertain. The CDR3 is 15 amino acids. Germline CDR1 MNHEY, CDR2 SMNVEV (reference sequence). Trimming took 5 bases from V and 0 from J, leaving 11 bases between them.

This clonotype was counted many times. The V and J genes are TRBV4-1 and TRBJ1-6; D is perhaps TRBD1 (6 bases). CDR1 MGHRA and CDR2 YSYEKL come from the germline V gene. The V end was cut by 0 bases, the J end by 7 bases, with 13 bases between. The CDR3 spans 16 residues. CDR3 residues: CASSQDGAGDNSPLHF. DNA for the CDR3: TGCGCCAGCAGCCAAGATGGTGCAGGGGACAATTCACCCCTCCACTTT.

This clonotype appeared many times. The J gene is TRBJ2-1, the V gene TRBV12-5; D not resolved. V lost 0 bases, J lost 7 bases, and 10 bases lay in between. In germline, CDR1 is LGHNT, CDR2 FRNRAP. This CDR3 has 14 residues. CDR3 in DNA: TGTGCTAGTGGTTTGGTCCGGAAGGCGAATGAGCAGTTCTTC. Protein: CASGLVRKANEQFF.

A single count supports this clonotype. A much more abundant neighbour one base away suggests this may be a read error. Here the CDR3 omits its conserved ending phenylalanine or tryptophan, so a read error is the likely source. V is TRBV12-3 or TRBV12-4 and J is TRBJ2-6; D is perhaps TRBD2 (6 bases). This CDR3 contains 16 residues. Trimming pared 10 bases from V and 4 bases from J, leaving 20 bases between. CDR3 sequence: CAIDTGTGFGANVLTS. DNA of the CDR3: TGTGCCATCGATACCGGGACTGGGTTCGGGGCCAACGTCCTGACTTCC.

In regard to this clonotype: This may stem from a read error, because a much larger clone lies one nucleotide away. J is TRBJ1-4 and V is TRBV29-1; D is uncertain. Germline values: CDR1 SQVTM, CDR2 ANQGSEA. There are 13 residues in the CDR3. The CDR3 reads CSVARLDNEELFF. The DNA for the CDR3 is TGCAGCGTTGCGCGACTGGATAATGAAGAACTGTTTTTT.

V gene TRBV21-1 combines with J gene TRBJ2-1; TRBD2, the table's D call, was not compared with the DNA. TRBV21-1 is a pseudogene segment. The CDR3 length is 16 residues. CDR3 protein: CASSDHGTSGPNEQFF. DNA of the CDR3: TGTGCCAGCAGCGACCACGGGACTAGCGGGCCGAATGAGCAGTTCTTC.

This clonotype was counted at least ten times. CDR3 bases: TGTGCCAGCAGCCAGGGAGAGAACTATGGCTACACCTTC. This translates into CASSQGENYGYTF. The chain combines TRBV3-1 with TRBJ1-2; D gene unclear. CDR1 LGHDT and CDR2 YNNKEL come from the germline V gene (reference sequence). Trimming took 3 bases from V and 2 from J, leaving 7 bases between them. This CDR3 is built from 13 residues.

About this clonotype: A junction boundary mismatches the germline segment, possibly from a read error. The gene calls are TRBV7-8 and TRBJ2-1, with 11 bases matching TRBD2. This CDR3 spans 14 amino acids. Germline V gene data show CDR1 as SGHVS and CDR2 as FQNEAQ. For the CDR3, the DNA is TGTGCCAGCAGGTTAGGACTAGCGGGCAATGAGCAGTTCTTC. Its protein is CASRLGLAGNEQFF.